Listed below are T cell receptor beta chains from one sample, sequenced in a study of identical twins. TCRdb called the 5' RACE reads again in MiXCR, with one record for every CDR3 protein. The table includes 1.5 million to 2 million distinct CDR3 sequences, under 35% detected once. Sequencing used cord blood. The source is a newborn girl in good health. Both conserved end residues are part of each CDR3. A D gene is named only where the DNA matches it firmly. Clone size appears in some rows only: once, few, many, or a class for an expanded clone.

J: TRBJ1-1
V: TRBV3-1
D: TRBD1
size: many
CDR3: CASSQGANTEAFF
DNA: TGTGCCAGCAGTCAGGGGGCGAACACTGAAGCTTTCTTT

J: TRBJ2-6
V: TRBV7-2
D: TRBD1
size: -
CDR3: CASSLAPTGPNVLTF
DNA: TGTGCCAGCAGCTTAGCGCCGACAGGGCCCAACGTCCTGACTTTC

J: TRBJ2-5
V: TRBV12-3/TRBV12-4
D: -
size: few
CDR3: CASSLVTVKETQYF
DNA: TGTGCCAGCAGTTTAGTGACTGTAAAAGAGACCCAGTACTTC

J: TRBJ2-1
V: TRBV6-1
D: TRBD1
size: few
CDR3: CTSVLQGTSYNEQFF
DNA: TGTACCAGCGTTTTACAGGGGACGTCCTACAATGAGCAGTTCTTC

J: TRBJ2-1
V: TRBV10-3
D: -
size: few
CDR3: CAIAGSSYNEQFF
DNA: TGTGCCATCGCCGGGAGCTCCTACAATGAGCAGTTCTTC

J: TRBJ2-7
V: TRBV12-3/TRBV12-4
D: TRBD2
size: few
CDR3: CASSLSGLAWDEQYF
DNA: TGTGCCAGCAGCCTTTCGGGACTAGCGTGGGACGAGCAGTACTTC

J: TRBJ2-1
V: TRBV9
D: TRBD2
size: few
CDR3: CASSASTYTSGSVTEQFF
DNA: TGTGCCAGCAGCGCCTCGACTTATACTAGCGGGAGTGTCACTGAGCAGTTCTTC

J: TRBJ1-1
V: TRBV7-7
D: -
size: -
CDR3: CASSLSEETEAFF
DNA: TGTGCTAGCAGCTTATCGGAGGAGACTGAAGCTTTCTTT

J: TRBJ1-2
V: TRBV27
D: -
size: -
CDR3: CASSLMPALYGYTF
DNA: TGTGCCAGCAGTTTAATGCCAGCCCTCTATGGCTACACCTTC

J: TRBJ1-1
V: TRBV5-1
D: -
size: -
CDR3: CASSPLTQGNTEAFF
DNA: TGCGCCAGCAGCCCCCTCACTCAGGGGAACACTGAAGCTTTCTTT

J: TRBJ1-2
V: TRBV20-1
D: -
size: -
CDR3: CSASRSNYGYTF
DNA: TGCAGTGCTAGCAGGTCTAACTATGGCTACACCTTC

J: TRBJ1-5
V: TRBV20-1
D: TRBD1
size: -
CDR3: CSARRSRGSNQPQHF
DNA: TGCAGTGCCCGAAGGTCCAGGGGGTCTAATCAGCCCCAGCATTTT

J: TRBJ2-2
V: TRBV7-2
D: -
size: -
CDR3: CASNPLGTGELFF
DNA: TGTGCCAGCAACCCTCTGGGCACCGGGGAGCTGTTTTTT

J: TRBJ2-3
V: TRBV2
D: -
size: -
CDR3: CASYPSTDTQYF
DNA: TGTGCCAGCTATCCTAGCACAGATACGCAGTATTTT

J: TRBJ2-3
V: TRBV4-2
D: -
size: many
CDR3: CASSQEGGTDTQYF
DNA: TGTGCCAGCAGCCAAGAGGGGGGCACAGATACGCAGTATTTT

J: TRBJ1-1
V: TRBV6-5
D: -
size: few
CDR3: CASSYGGKGTEAFF
DNA: TGTGCCAGCAGTTACGGGGGTAAGGGCACTGAAGCTTTCTTT

J: TRBJ2-3
V: TRBV3-1
D: -
size: -
CDR3: CASSQGIGGLNTDTQYF
DNA: TGTGCCAGCAGCCAAGGAATCGGCGGGCTCAACACAGATACGCAGTATTTT

J: TRBJ2-3
V: TRBV10-3
D: TRBD1
size: -
CDR3: CASSSSHSRDSSWGQYF
DNA: TGTGCCAGCAGTTCCTCACACTCCCGGGACAGCTCTTGGGGGCAGTATTTT

J: TRBJ1-6
V: TRBV27
D: -
size: -
CDR3: CASSLSNSGRRNSPPHF
DNA: TGTGCCAGCAGTTTATCGAACTCAGGGAGGAGAAATTCACCCCCCCACTTT

J: TRBJ1-6
V: TRBV20-1
D: -
size: few
CDR3: CSARDQGYNSPLHF
DNA: TGCAGTGCTAGAGACCAGGGGTATAATTCACCCCTCCACTTT

J: TRBJ2-7
V: TRBV29-1
D: -
size: -
CDR3: CSVEGQGSYEQSF
DNA: TGCAGCGTTGAAGGGCAGGGCTCCTACGAGCAGTCCTTC

J: TRBJ2-2
V: TRBV14
D: -
size: -
CDR3: CASSIGAVGTGELFF
DNA: TGTGCCAGCAGCATCGGGGCAGTAGGCACCGGGGAGCTGTTTTTT

J: TRBJ2-2
V: TRBV12-3/TRBV12-4
D: TRBD2
size: -
CDR3: CASSFPLLAGANTGELFF
DNA: TGTGCCAGCAGTTTTCCTCTCCTAGCGGGGGCCAACACCGGGGAGCTGTTTTTT

J: TRBJ2-5
V: TRBV6-6
D: -
size: many
CDR3: CASSYGPSREETQYF
DNA: TGTGCCAGCAGTTACGGACCCTCTAGGGAAGAGACCCAGTACTTC

J: TRBJ2-3
V: TRBV20-1
D: -
size: -
CDR3: CSAPRGAGRDTQYF
DNA: TGCAGTGCCCCGAGGGGGGCCGGGAGAGATACGCAGTATTTT

J: TRBJ1-1
V: TRBV27
D: -
size: -
CDR3: CASSNAVNTEAFF
DNA: TGTGCCAGCAGTAATGCGGTGAACACTGAAGCTTTCTTT

J: TRBJ2-2
V: TRBV10-3
D: -
size: -
CDR3: CAIRTNYTGELFF
DNA: TGTGCCATCAGGACAAACTACACCGGGGAGCTGTTTTTT

J: TRBJ2-7
V: TRBV20-1
D: TRBD2
size: once
CDR3: CSASAPAGVYEQYF
DNA: TGCAGTGCTAGCGCACCAGCGGGAGTATACGAGCAGTACTTC

J: TRBJ2-7
V: TRBV2
D: TRBD1
size: -
CDR3: CASGGTGTPYEQYF
DNA: TGTGCCAGCGGAGGGACAGGTACTCCCTACGAGCAGTACTTC

J: TRBJ2-3
V: TRBV20-1
D: TRBD2
size: -
CDR3: CSARDSSGGTDTQYF
DNA: TGCAGTGCTAGAGATTCGAGCGGGGGCACAGATACGCAGTATTTT

J: TRBJ2-7
V: TRBV5-5
D: -
size: -
CDR3: CASSLGDTRLYEQYF
DNA: TGTGCCAGCAGCTTGGGGGACACTCGACTCTACGAGCAGTACTTC